The present entry profiles one T cell receptor (beta chain) with its context. This clone was counted between two and nine times. Its antigen is currently not known. Per-base qualities were not stored, and no clone one base away is much larger. This sample is drawn from a study of sequential checkpoint blockade in melanoma (dated by TCRdb to about 2019). Turning to the overall study: Patients were assigned by 1:1 randomization to either first-line nivolumab followed by ipilimumab (arm A) or ipilimumab followed by nivolumab (arm B). Maintenance nivolumab came after each of the two trial sequences. DNA from 90 to 100 pretreatment melanoma tumor samples was subjected to TCRbeta immunosequencing. For twenty-two patients, matched tumor biopsies were taken both before treatment and at week 13, after single-agent nivolumab (arm A) or ipilimumab (arm B). About 83% of the matched pre- and post-treatment tumor biopsy pairs came from the same lesion.

The sample's treatment or condition label, in plain terms: randomized to nivolumab then ipilimumab (arm A) or the reverse (arm B). No trial patient had received prior DNA-damaging chemotherapy. The samples were obtained from melanoma patients enrolled in CheckMate 064, an open-label, randomized phase II trial testing sequential checkpoint blockade. Genomic DNA from formalin-fixed paraffin-embedded (FFPE) tissue samples was used for tumor TCR sequencing. What the study reported, not specific to this receptor: Patients whose tumor T-cell fraction and clonality increased by week 13 were about 30 times more likely to achieve clinical benefit. Among patients in the nivolumab-first arm (arm A), tumor TIL clonality before treatment was associated with response (P = .04). PD-L1 staining and CD8+ T-cell counts correlated with tumor T-cell fraction and clonality, whereas mutational load did not. Validation of the response-prediction model combining TCR metrics and mutation burden is needed in larger, independent patient cohorts. Small sample sizes and reduced statistical power limited the analyses of tumor T-cell fraction within each arm.

The CDR3 contains 13 residues, cysteine and phenylalanine counted. Only the CDR3 DNA is retained, 39 bases long and in frame from the first base. The junction shows trimming of 9 bases on V and 2 bases on J, and the gene matches do not reach 4 bases of it. CDR1 MNHGY and CDR2 SAAAGT were looked up in the germline V gene. The immunoSEQ Assay was used to immunosequence TCRbeta CDR3 regions from genomic DNA. Prior to high-throughput sequencing, genomic DNA was amplified by bias-controlled multiplex PCR. The authors' pipeline ran thus. To quantify the absolute abundance of each unique TCRbeta CDR3 region, the sequences were collapsed and filtered. Clonality, defined as 1 minus Pielou's evenness, was calculated using only productive rearrangements. Tumor T-cell fraction was calculated by normalizing TCRbeta template counts to usable DNA, which was estimated from several housekeeping genes. Clones with significantly greater frequencies in on-treatment versus baseline samples were identified using a previously published method. TCRdb holds this immuneACCESS table with in-frame rearrangements only. Some clones are missing; in checked studies, unresolved V genes explain under half, and the rest has no known cause. Clone size and V and J calls were adopted from that table, with D and trimming inferred from the DNA. The sample table lists roughly 5,000 clones, about 40% of them with a count of one. The leading ten clones occupy approximately 7% of the sample.

The sequence is built from TRBV6-8 and TRBJ1-3; TRBD1 fits 7 bases in the junction. The sequence was obtained from a human donor with melanoma. This sample comprised tumor tissue (inferred from file names), obtained from a patient given nivolumab and ipilimumab in sequence. The CDR3 sequence is CASTDRAGNTIYF. The nucleotide sequence is given as TGTGCCAGTACAGACAGGGCTGGAAACACCATATATTTT.